What follows describes a single T cell receptor (beta chain). Its antigen remains undetermined. No quality values exist for individual bases; no much larger clone is one base distant. The data belong to a study of control samples from healthy donors and cancer patients (TCRdb year 2020). CDR1 LNHDA and CDR2 SQIVND were looked up in the germline V gene (reference sequence). From the cysteine up to the phenylalanine, the CDR3 has a length of 14 residues. Only the CDR3 DNA is retained, 42 bases long and in frame from the first base. V is cut back by 7 bases and J by 3 bases, with 6 bases in the junction unmatched. Library prep was done by the immunoSEQ multiplex PCR assay. Held by TCRdb, this immuneACCESS table contains in-frame sequences only and omits some clones. Under half of the omission traces to an unresolved V gene where checked; the cause of the rest is unknown. The sample data list roughly 90,000 clones, and more than 80% of these were observed just once. The ten most abundant clones make up over 1.3% of the sample.

The rearranged chain carries TRBV19 and TRBJ1-1, and 9 junction bases match TRBD1. The material sequenced was blood. The sequence came from a woman aged 25 to 45 in good health. Here the CDR3 is given as CASTPGQGDTEAFF. The DNA reads TGTGCCAGTACCCCGGGACAGGGAGACACTGAAGCTTTCTTT.